These 6 T cell receptor beta chains came from one sample sequenced in a study of cytomegalovirus exposure and HLA in healthy donors. PCR amplification relied on 60 Vbeta primers (plus 13 Jbeta primers). Sequencing was performed with immunoSEQ multiplex PCR; in TCRdb, only in-frame clones are kept and a portion is missing. The sample records hundreds of thousands of clones, less than 85% being singletons. The source material was PBMCs. The receptors were gathered from a man between 18 and 29 years old in good health and CMV-seronegative.

The chain uses TRBV11-2 and TRBJ2-1; no reliable D call. Germline V lookup: CDR1 SGHAT, CDR2 FQNNGV. V lost 5 bases and J 0 bases, leaving 14 bases between the germline ends. The CDR3 is made up of 16 amino acids. The CDR3 is CASSVGSWSSYNEQFF. CDR3 in DNA: TGTGCCAGCAGCGTTGGGTCTTGGAGCTCCTACAATGAGCAGTTCTTC. The full variable domain, its missing parts supplied by reference TRBV11-2 and TRBJ2-1, is EAGVAQSPRYKIIEKRQSVAFWCNPISGHATLYWYQQILGQGPKLLIQFQNNGVVDDSQLPKDRFSAERLKGVDSTLKIQPAKLEDSAVYLCASSVGSWSSYNEQFFGPGTRLTVL.

This rearrangement joins TRBV29-1 to TRBJ2-6; the match to TRBD1 covers 8 bases. The trim removed 5 bases at V and 0 bases at J, leaving 6 bases unmatched. CDR3 length: 16 amino acids. Germline lookup yields CDR1 SQVTM and CDR2 ANQGSEA. As DNA, the CDR3 is TGCAGCGTTACAGGGGGGACCCGCTCTGGGGCCAACGTCCTGACTTTC. Residues: CSVTGGTRSGANVLTF. The full variable domain, rest sourced from reference TRBV29-1 and TRBJ2-6, is SAVISQKPSRDICQRGTSLTIQCQVDSQVTMMFWYRQQPGQSLTLIATANQGSEATYESGFVIDKFPISRPNLTFSTLTVSNMSPEDSSIYLCSVTGGTRSGANVLTFGAGSRLTVL.

This chain uses TRBV7-9 with TRBJ2-7; D unclear. The CDR3 covers 15 residues. V lost 1 base, J lost 5 bases, and 15 bases lay in between. CDR1 is SEHNR and CDR2 is FQNEAQ in the germline V gene (reference sequence). The CDR3 region is CASSLGRVPKHEQYF. In nucleotides, the CDR3 is TGTGCCAGCAGCTTAGGCCGGGTACCTAAGCACGAGCAGTACTTC. The whole variable domain, filled in from reference TRBV7-9 and TRBJ2-7, reads DTGVSQNPRHKITKRGQNVTFRCDPISEHNRLYWYRQTLGQGPEFLTYFQNEAQLEKSRLLSDRFSAERPKGSFSTLEIQRTEQGDSAMYLCASSLGRVPKHEQYFGPGTRLTVT.

J is TRBJ2-6 and V is TRBV5-1; the D gene is possibly TRBD1 (6 bases). V lost 1 base to trimming and J lost 4 bases, with 15 bases between them. In germline, CDR1 is SGHRS, CDR2 YFSETQ. This CDR3 has 17 amino acids. CDR3 DNA: TGCGCCAGCAGCTTGATAGGACAGTCGGGAGGGGCCAACGTCCTGACTTTC. Translating gives CASSLIGQSGGANVLTF.

The chain is built from TRBV2 and TRBJ2-1; 12 bases match TRBD2. Germline CDR1 reads SNHLY; CDR2 reads FYNNEI. This CDR3 spans 15 amino acids. V was clipped by 6 bases and J by 3 bases; unmatched bases: 3. CDR3 protein: CASRRTSGVYNEQFF. The CDR3 DNA reads TGTGCCAGCAGAAGGACTAGCGGGGTCTACAATGAGCAGTTCTTC. The variable domain in full, with the rest retrieved from reference TRBV2 and TRBJ2-1, is EPEVTQTPSHQVTQMGQEVILRCVPISNHLYFYWYRQILGQKVEFLVSFYNNEISEKSEIFDDQFSVERPDGSNFTLKIRSTKLEDSAMYFCASRRTSGVYNEQFFGPGTRLTVL.

The chain combines TRBV6-5 with TRBJ2-3; TRBD2 aligns across 10 bases. Losses at the gene ends were 7 bases for V and 1 base for J; bases not matched to a gene: 5. The CDR3 is made up of 15 amino acids. Germline loops: CDR1 MNHEY, CDR2 SVGAGI. As DNA, the CDR3 is TGTGCCAGCACCAGGGGGACTAGCGGCACAGATACGCAGTATTTT. Its translation: CASTRGTSGTDTQYF.